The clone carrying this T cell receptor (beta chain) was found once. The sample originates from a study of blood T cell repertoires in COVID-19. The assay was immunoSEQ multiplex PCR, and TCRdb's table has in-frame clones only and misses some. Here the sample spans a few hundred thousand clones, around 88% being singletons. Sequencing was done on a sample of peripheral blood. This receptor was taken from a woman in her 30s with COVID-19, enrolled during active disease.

The CDR3 is CATSRQSLNQPQHF. In DNA, the CDR3 is TGTGCCACCTCCAGGCAGTCTCTGAATCAGCCCCAGCATTTT. The chain is built from TRBV19 and TRBJ1-5; D is uncertain. The germline V and J ends were trimmed by 10 bases and 4 bases, with 17 bases remaining between them. The germline V gene encodes CDR1 LNHDA and CDR2 SQIVND (reference sequence). The CDR3 length is 14 residues.